These T cell receptor beta chains were read from a single sample in a study of response to subunit inactivated influenza vaccine. TCRdb itself ran the RT-PCR reads through MiXCR, one entry per CDR3 protein. This table holds about 180,000 distinct CDR3 sequences, 7.5% to 10% found once. This specimen was non-naive T cells sorted from PBMCs, taken on the day of vaccination. These receptor sequences come from a man aged 50 or older who received an inactivated influenza vaccine. CDR3s include the opening cysteine and the closing phenylalanine or tryptophan. D genes are given only for firm matches. Only part of the rows carry a size: once, few, many, or a class if the clone is expanded.

TRBJ2-7 | . | TRBV20-1 | few | TGCAGTGCCACGAGCTCCGGGCCCCGCGACTCATACGAGCAGTACTTC | CSATSSGPRDSYEQYF
TRBJ2-7 | TRBD1 | TRBV2 | many | TGTGCCAGCAGATCCTCGGACAGGGGGTATTGGGAGCAGTACTTC | CASRSSDRGYWEQYF
TRBJ1-2 | . | TRBV6-1 | few | TGTGCCAGCAGAACAGGAGTAGGGAACTATGGCTACACCTTC | CASRTGVGNYGYTF
TRBJ2-1 | . | TRBV20-1 | . | TGCAGTGCAAGGAGCGGCTCCTACAATGAGCAGTTCTTC | CSARSGSYNEQFF
TRBJ2-1 | . | TRBV5-5 | . | TGTGCCAGCAGCCAGGAGGAGCCCTACAATGAGCAGTTCTTC | CASSQEEPYNEQFF
TRBJ1-1 | . | TRBV5-1 | many | TGCGCCAGCAGCTTAGGGGGGGACACTGAAGCTTTCTTT | CASSLGGDTEAFF
TRBJ2-1 | . | TRBV19 | . | TGTGCCAGTAGTATCAGGCTCCAGAGCTCCTACAATGAGCAGTTCTTC | CASSIRLQSSYNEQFF
TRBJ2-7 | TRBD1 | TRBV6-5 | . | TGTGCCAGCAGTTACAGAGCCGGGACAGGAGACTACGAGCAGTACTTC | CASSYRAGTGDYEQYF
TRBJ2-6 | . | TRBV11-2 | few | TGTGCCAGCAGGCCCCCCGGAGCTGGGGCCAACGTCCTGACTTTC | CASRPPGAGANVLTF
TRBJ2-7 | TRBD1 | TRBV28 | . | TGTGCCAGCAGTTCCCTTCGAACTGGACAGGGAAGGGGCGAGCAGTACTTC | CASSSLRTGQGRGEQYF
TRBJ2-7 | . | TRBV24-1 | many | TGTGCCACCAGTGAAGGCAGCTACGAGCAGTACTTC | CATSEGSYEQYF
TRBJ2-5 | TRBD2 | TRBV24-1 | few | TGTGCCACCAGTGATAGCGGGAGAGCACAATTCGGACAAATTGAGACCCAGTACTTC | CATSDSGRAQFGQIETQYF
TRBJ2-2 | . | TRBV7-3 | . | TGTGCCAGCAGCTTAAAGTTTGGAGCTACCGGGGAGCTGTTTTTT | CASSLKFGATGELFF
TRBJ2-6 | TRBD1 | TRBV10-3 | many | TGTGCCATCAGAGGCGGACAGGGGGCATCGTCCGGGGCCAACGTCCTGACTTTC | CAIRGGQGASSGANVLTF
TRBJ1-2 | . | TRBV24-1 | few | TGTGCCACCAGTGATTTGCGGGCCAACTATGGCTACACCTTC | CATSDLRANYGYTF
TRBJ1-2 | . | TRBV4-3 | few | TGCGCCAGCAGCCAAGTGGCTTCGGGCAGTAACTATGGCTACACCTTC | CASSQVASGSNYGYTF
TRBJ2-2 | . | TRBV27 | . | TGTGCCAGCAGTCATGGGTTTTATACCGGGGAGCTGTTTTTT | CASSHGFYTGELFF
TRBJ2-3 | TRBD1 | TRBV7-8 | . | TGTGCCAGCAAACTTAACTTCCGGGACAGCGCTCTGGATACGCAGTATTTT | CASKLNFRDSALDTQYF
TRBJ2-3 | TRBD1 | TRBV18 | many | TGTGCCAGCTCACCACGCATGGGACAGATTTTCACAGATACGCAGTATTTT | CASSPRMGQIFTDTQYF
TRBJ2-1 | TRBD2 | TRBV6-2/TRBV6-3 | few | TGTGCCAGCAGTTACTCGAGGGGACTAGCGGGAGGGCCTCGAAACAATGAGCAGTTCTTC | CASSYSRGLAGGPRNNEQFF
TRBJ2-7 | TRBD2 | TRBV7-2 | . | TGTGCCAGCAGCATTGGCGGGACTAGCGACGAGCAGTACTTC | CASSIGGTSDEQYF
TRBJ2-1 | . | TRBV20-1 | many | TGCAGTGCTAGAGAAGAAGCCTACAATGAGCAGTTCTTC | CSAREEAYNEQFF
TRBJ1-1 | . | TRBV3-1 | few | TGTGCCAGCAGCCAAGGGTGGGCTCTGCCCCGAGAAGCTTTCTTT | CASSQGWALPREAFF
TRBJ1-1 | . | TRBV15 | many | TGTGCCACCAGCAGAGATCTCGCTGAAGCTTTCTTT | CATSRDLAEAFF
TRBJ1-5 | TRBD1 | TRBV27 | many | TGTGCCAGCAGCACAGGGGGACCCGGGCAGCCCCAGCATTTT | CASSTGGPGQPQHF
TRBJ1-2 | . | TRBV4-1 | many | TGCGCCAGCAGCCTACGCGCTGGGAGTGCAGCGGGGCACACCTTC | CASSLRAGSAAGHTF
TRBJ2-7 | TRBD2 | TRBV12-3/TRBV12-4 | many | TGTGCCAGTCCGAGGACTAGCGTCCACGAGCAGTACTTC | CASPRTSVHEQYF
TRBJ2-4 | TRBD2 | TRBV20-1 | many | TGCAGTGCCCCGGGGGGTAGTAACATTCAGTACTTC | CSAPGGSNIQYF
TRBJ1-2 | . | TRBV4-3 | few | TGCGCCAGCAGTAAGGACCGATATGGCTACACCTTC | CASSKDRYGYTF
TRBJ2-1 | . | TRBV20-1 | few | TGCAGTGCCCCAGGGGCCGGTCGGCATGAGCAGTTCTTC | CSAPGAGRHEQFF
TRBJ1-4 | . | TRBV27 | many | TGTGCCAGCAGTTTATCGACAGGAGGGGCTGAAAAACTGTTTTTT | CASSLSTGGAEKLFF
TRBJ2-1 | . | TRBV11-2 | . | TGTGCCAGCAGCTTAGGGTACCTCGAGCTCACCTACAATGAGCAGTTCTTC | CASSLGYLELTYNEQFF
TRBJ2-1 | TRBD1 | TRBV5-6 | few | TGTGCCAGCAGCCAAGGAAACCCGGGACAGGGGGCGTATGAGCAGTTCTTC | CASSQGNPGQGAYEQFF
TRBJ2-5 | TRBD2 | TRBV12-3/TRBV12-4 | . | TGTGCCAGCAGTCCTCTAGCGGGGGGAAAACAAGAGACCCAGTACTTC | CASSPLAGGKQETQYF